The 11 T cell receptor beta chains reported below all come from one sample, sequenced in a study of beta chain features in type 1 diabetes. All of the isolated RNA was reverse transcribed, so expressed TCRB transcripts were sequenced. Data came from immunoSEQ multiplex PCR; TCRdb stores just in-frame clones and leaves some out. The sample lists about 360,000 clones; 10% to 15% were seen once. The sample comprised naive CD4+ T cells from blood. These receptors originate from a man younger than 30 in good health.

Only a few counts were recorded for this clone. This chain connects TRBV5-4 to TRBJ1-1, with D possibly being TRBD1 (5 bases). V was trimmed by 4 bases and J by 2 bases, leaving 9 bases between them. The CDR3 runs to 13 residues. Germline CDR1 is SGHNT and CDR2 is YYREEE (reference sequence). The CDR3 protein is CASSLDTNTEAFF. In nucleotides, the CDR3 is TGTGCCAGCAGCCTGGACACCAACACTGAAGCTTTCTTT.

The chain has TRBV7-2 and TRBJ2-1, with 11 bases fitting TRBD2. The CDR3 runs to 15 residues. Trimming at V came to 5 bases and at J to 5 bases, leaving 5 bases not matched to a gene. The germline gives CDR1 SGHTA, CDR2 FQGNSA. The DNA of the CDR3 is TGTGCCAGCAGCCTGACTAGCGGGGACCACAATGAGCAGTTCTTC. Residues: CASSLTSGDHNEQFF.

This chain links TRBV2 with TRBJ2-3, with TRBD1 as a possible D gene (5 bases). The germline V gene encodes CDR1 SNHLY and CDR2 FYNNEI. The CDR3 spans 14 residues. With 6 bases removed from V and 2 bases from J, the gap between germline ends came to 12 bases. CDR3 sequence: CASRVDRSTDTQYF. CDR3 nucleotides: TGTGCCAGCAGAGTCGACAGATCCACAGATACGCAGTATTTT.

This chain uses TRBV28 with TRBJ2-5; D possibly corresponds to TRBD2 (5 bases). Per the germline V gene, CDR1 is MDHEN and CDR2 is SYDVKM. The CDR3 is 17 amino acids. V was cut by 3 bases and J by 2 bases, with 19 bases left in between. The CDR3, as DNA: TGTGCCAGCAGTTTTCGGCTAACTAGAGTGGGGCAAGAGACCCAGTACTTC. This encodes CASSFRLTRVGQETQYF.

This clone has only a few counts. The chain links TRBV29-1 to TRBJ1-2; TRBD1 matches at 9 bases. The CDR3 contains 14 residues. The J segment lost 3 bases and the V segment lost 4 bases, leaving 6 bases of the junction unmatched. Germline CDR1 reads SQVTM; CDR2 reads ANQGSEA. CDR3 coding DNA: TGCAGCGTTGTCAGGACAGGGGAAGACTATGGCTACACCTTC. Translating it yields CSVVRTGEDYGYTF.

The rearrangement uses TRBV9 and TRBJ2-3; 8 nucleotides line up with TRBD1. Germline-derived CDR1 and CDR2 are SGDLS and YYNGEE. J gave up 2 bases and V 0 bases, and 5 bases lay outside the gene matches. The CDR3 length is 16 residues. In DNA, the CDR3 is TGTGCCAGCAGCGTAGAGGGCAGGGGGCCCACAGATACGCAGTATTTT. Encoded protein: CASSVEGRGPTDTQYF.

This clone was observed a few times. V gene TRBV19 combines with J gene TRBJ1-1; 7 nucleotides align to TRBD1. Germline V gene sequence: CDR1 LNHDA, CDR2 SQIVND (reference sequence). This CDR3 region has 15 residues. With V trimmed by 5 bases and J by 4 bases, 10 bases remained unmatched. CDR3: CASSPRQGSGTEAFF. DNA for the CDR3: TGTGCCAGTAGTCCCAGACAGGGATCGGGCACTGAAGCTTTCTTT. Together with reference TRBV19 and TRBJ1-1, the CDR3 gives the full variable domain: DGGITQSPKYLFRKEGQNVTLSCEQNLNHDAMYWYRQDPGQGLRLIYYSQIVNDFQKGDIAEGYSVSREKKESFPLTVTSAQKNPTAFYLCASSPRQGSGTEAFFGQGTRLTVV.

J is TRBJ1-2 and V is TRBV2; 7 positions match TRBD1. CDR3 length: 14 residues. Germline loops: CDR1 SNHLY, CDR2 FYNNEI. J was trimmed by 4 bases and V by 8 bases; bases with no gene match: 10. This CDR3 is CASSRRGPGYGYTF. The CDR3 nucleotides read TGTGCCAGCTCTCGGAGGGGGCCAGGCTATGGCTACACCTTC.

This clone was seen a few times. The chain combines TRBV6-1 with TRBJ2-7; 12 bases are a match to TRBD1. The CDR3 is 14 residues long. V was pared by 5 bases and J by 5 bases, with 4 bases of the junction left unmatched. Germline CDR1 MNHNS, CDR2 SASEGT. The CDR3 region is CASSSGTGGDEQYF. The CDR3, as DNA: TGTGCCAGCAGTTCCGGGACAGGGGGCGACGAGCAGTACTTC.

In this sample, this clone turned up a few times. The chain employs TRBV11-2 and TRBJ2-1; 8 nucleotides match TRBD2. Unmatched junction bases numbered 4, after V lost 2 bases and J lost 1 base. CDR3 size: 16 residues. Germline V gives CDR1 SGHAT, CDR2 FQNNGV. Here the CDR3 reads CASSLRLAKSYNEQFF. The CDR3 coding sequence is TGTGCCAGCAGCTTACGACTAGCGAAGTCCTACAATGAGCAGTTCTTC.

The CDR3 bases are TGTGCCATCGGCAGCGGTAGCGGGGGAAACCAAGAGACCCAGTACTTC. It encodes CAIGSGSGGNQETQYF. The genes are TRBV10-3 and TRBJ2-5, with TRBD2 identical over 9 bases. Germline V gene lookup returns CDR1 ENHRY and CDR2 SYGVKD. CDR3 length equals 16 residues. V lost 8 bases and J lost 0; bases outside the gene matches: 10.